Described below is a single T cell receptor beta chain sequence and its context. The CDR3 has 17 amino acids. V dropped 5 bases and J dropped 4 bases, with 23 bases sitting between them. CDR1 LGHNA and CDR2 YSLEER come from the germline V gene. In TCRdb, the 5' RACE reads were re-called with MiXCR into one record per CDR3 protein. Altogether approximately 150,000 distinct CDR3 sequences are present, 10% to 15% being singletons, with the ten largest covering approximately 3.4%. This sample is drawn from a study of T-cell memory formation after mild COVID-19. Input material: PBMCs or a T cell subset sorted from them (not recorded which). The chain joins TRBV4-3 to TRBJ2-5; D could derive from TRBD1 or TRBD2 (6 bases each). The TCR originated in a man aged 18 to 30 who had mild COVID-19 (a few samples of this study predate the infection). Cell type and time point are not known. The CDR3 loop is CASSGTPRGAFGETQYF. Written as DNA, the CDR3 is TGCGCCAGCAGCGGTACCCCAAGGGGGGCCTTCGGAGAGACCCAGTACTTC.